This passage covers 30 T cell receptor beta chains from one sample sequenced in a study of blood T cell repertoires in COVID-19. Here immunoSEQ multiplex PCR was the method, and the copy in TCRdb shows in-frame clones only, minus some. The sample has 96,000 or so clones, roughly 90% seen once. Specimen: peripheral blood. The origin of the receptors is a human donor with COVID-19, enrolled during active disease. The donor label of this sample is uncertain.

The chain couples TRBV6-5 to TRBJ2-7; TRBD2 matches 8 bases. V shed 2 bases, J shed 4 bases, and the junction held 7 bases outside the gene matches. Germline values: CDR1 MNHEY, CDR2 SVGAGI. The CDR3 covers 15 residues. CDR3 bases: TGTGCCAGCAGTTACAATATAGCGGGACCTTACGAGCAGTACTTC. Its protein is CASSYNIAGPYEQYF.

Written as DNA, the CDR3 is TGTGCCAGCTCGCACCGACAGGGGGCGAGGTACTTC. Its translation is CASSHRQGARYF. The chain recombines TRBV28 with TRBJ2-7, with TRBD1 identical over 10 bases. Trimming took 8 bases from V and 12 from J; bases not matched to a gene: 10. Germline values: CDR1 MDHEN, CDR2 SYDVKM. The CDR3 covers 12 residues.

This chain connects TRBV7-9 to TRBJ2-3; D is possibly TRBD2 (6 bases). The V gene lost 1 base and the J gene lost 0 bases, with 8 bases spanning the gap. Per the germline V gene, CDR1 is SEHNR and CDR2 is FQNEAQ (reference sequence). CDR3 length: 15 residues. The CDR3 DNA is TGTGCCAGCAGCTTAGGCGGGGATAGCACAGATACGCAGTATTTT. Translation gives CASSLGGDSTDTQYF.

This chain connects TRBV27 to TRBJ1-6; TRBD1 matches 10 bases. V lost 11 bases to trimming and J lost 9 bases; unmatched junction nucleotides: 7. This CDR3 is built from 13 residues. Germline loops: CDR1 MNHEY, CDR2 SMNVEV (reference sequence). CDR3 region: CAGRDRGVSPLHF. In DNA, the CDR3 is TGTGCCGGCCGGGACAGGGGTGTTTCACCCCTCCACTTT.

The chain combines TRBV12-5 with TRBJ1-3; 9 bases fit TRBD1. V lost 1 base and J lost 7; bases outside the gene matches: 8. This CDR3 is 16 amino acids long. From germline, CDR1 is LGHNT and CDR2 FRNRAP. The CDR3 protein is CASGLGPGQGSNTIYF. The CDR3 nucleotides are TGTGCTAGTGGTTTGGGACCGGGACAGGGAAGTAACACCATATATTTT. Drawing the rest from reference TRBV12-5 and TRBJ1-3, the complete variable domain is DARVTQTPRHKVTEMGQEVTMRCQPILGHNTVFWYRQTMMQGLELLAYFRNRAPLDDSGMPKDRFSAEMPDATLATLKIQPSEPRDSAVYFCASGLGPGQGSNTIYFGEGSWLTVV.

The genes are TRBV10-3 and TRBJ1-1; a possible D gene is TRBD1 (5 bases). The length of the CDR3 is 14 residues. Deletions cut 6 bases from V and 0 bases from J, with 11 bases between. CDR1 and CDR2 from the germline V gene are ENHRY and SYGVKD. The CDR3 loop is CAIRPTGMNTEAFF. For the CDR3, the DNA is TGTGCCATCAGACCTACAGGCATGAACACTGAAGCTTTCTTT.

The V gene is TRBV5-5, the J gene TRBJ1-2; D is undetermined. Deletions cut 1 base from V and 4 bases from J, with 11 bases between. Germline assignment: CDR1 SGHKS and CDR2 YYEKEE (reference sequence). The CDR3 spans 14 residues. The chain's CDR3 is CASSLTDDTYGYTF. CDR3 DNA sequence: TGTGCCAGCAGCTTGACAGACGATACCTATGGCTACACCTTC.

The chain uses TRBV6-1 and TRBJ2-7; 9 bases align to TRBD2. The germline gives CDR1 MNHNS, CDR2 SASEGT. The junction had 5 bases not matched to a gene; V was cut back by 0 bases and J by 5 bases. The CDR3 sequence is 15 residues long. This CDR3 reads CASSEAAGGPHEQYF. As DNA, the CDR3 is TGTGCCAGCAGTGAAGCTGCGGGAGGGCCCCACGAGCAGTACTTC.

As DNA, the CDR3 is TGCGCCAGCAGGACAGCCTCTGGAAACACCATATATTTT. It encodes CASRTASGNTIYF. The chain carries TRBV5-1 and TRBJ1-3; D might be TRBD1 (5 bases). Germline lookup yields CDR1 SGHRS and CDR2 YFSETQ. This CDR3 spans 13 amino acids. Trimming took 5 bases from V and 0 from J, leaving 6 bases between them.

The CDR3 protein is CACGTPSTDTQYF. The CDR3 DNA sequence: TGTGCCTGCGGGACTCCCAGCACAGATACGCAGTATTTT. The J gene is TRBJ2-3, the V gene TRBV7-9, with a weak D call TRBD2 (6 bases). This CDR3 has 13 amino acids. Trimming left V 11 bases short and J 0 bases short, with 12 bases between. Germline CDR1 SEHNR, CDR2 FQNEAQ (reference sequence).

The V call is TRBV5-1, the J call TRBJ1-3; 8 bases match TRBD1. CDR1 is SGHRS and CDR2 is YFSETQ in the germline V gene. V lost 4 bases to trimming and J lost 3 bases; unmatched junction nucleotides: 3. The CDR3 runs 14 residues. CDR3 DNA sequence: TGCGCCAGCAGCCCAGACAGGGGTGGAAACACCATATATTTT. Its protein is CASSPDRGGNTIYF.

The chain links TRBV12-2 to TRBJ1-2. TRBV12-2 is given as a pseudogene. The CDR3 sequence is 12 residues long. The CDR3 protein is CASGGVEAGYTF. The DNA of the CDR3 is TGTGCAAGTGGGGGGGTAGAGGCTGGCTACACCTTC.

The chain carries TRBV3-1 (or the pseudogene TRBV3-2) and TRBJ2-1, with 12 bases fitting TRBD2. The CDR3 spans 18 residues. The ends lost 2 bases at V and 1 base at J; junction bases unmatched: 6. The germline CDR1 and CDR2 sequences are LGHDT and YNNKEL (reference sequence). CDR3 in amino acids: CASSQQLAGGGSYNEQFF. CDR3 coding DNA: TGTGCCAGCAGCCAACAACTAGCGGGAGGAGGGTCCTACAATGAGCAGTTCTTC.

Only a few counts were recorded for this clone. This chain links TRBV7-9 with TRBJ1-4; unclear D gene. The CDR3 covers 14 residues. The germline CDR1 and CDR2 sequences are SEHNR and FQNEAQ (reference sequence). Trimming removed 6 bases from V and 5 bases from J, with 13 bases in between. CDR3 region: CASSSDGGNEKLFF. The CDR3 DNA reads TGTGCCAGCAGTTCCGACGGCGGAAATGAAAAACTGTTTTTT.

The rearrangement joins TRBV7-9 to TRBJ1-6; D not resolved. CDR3 length: 12 amino acids. Trimming shortened V by 5 bases and J by 9 bases, and 8 bases separated the two germline ends. CDR1 SEHNR and CDR2 FQNEAQ come from the germline V gene (reference sequence). CDR3 DNA sequence: TGTGCCAGCAGCCGGGATGGTTCACCCCTCCACTTT. This codes for CASSRDGSPLHF.

The chain links TRBV11-3 to TRBJ1-3, with D uncertain. There are 15 residues in the CDR3. Per germline, CDR1 SGHNT and CDR2 YENEEA. With 5 bases removed from V and 0 bases from J, the gap between germline ends came to 11 bases. CDR3 residues: CASSHGGDSGNTIYF. DNA of the CDR3: TGTGCCAGCAGCCATGGCGGGGACTCTGGAAACACCATATATTTT.

The rearrangement links TRBV18 to TRBJ2-7; D is possibly TRBD1 (5 bases). In germline, CDR1 is KGHSH, CDR2 LQKENI. V was trimmed by 6 bases and J by 2 bases, leaving 14 bases between them. The CDR3 is made up of 14 amino acids. CDR3 residues: CASSLGHFAYEQYF. As DNA, the CDR3 is TGTGCCAGCTCCCTTGGACACTTTGCCTACGAGCAGTACTTC.

In its sample, this clone was seen once. The chain recombines TRBV3-1 (or the pseudogene TRBV3-2) with TRBJ2-1; 8 bases fit TRBD2. V was pared by 5 bases and J by 7 bases, with 7 bases of the junction left unmatched. Germline CDR1 and CDR2: LGHDT and YNNKEL (reference sequence). The CDR3 is 14 amino acids. CDR3 residues: CASSEGLEVNEQFF. CDR3 DNA sequence: TGTGCCAGCAGCGAGGGACTAGAGGTAAATGAGCAGTTCTTC.

V usage is TRBV6-5 and J usage is TRBJ2-1; weak D call: TRBD2 (5 bases). CDR1 MNHEY and CDR2 SVGAGI come from the germline V gene. CDR3 length equals 13 residues. The V gene lost 8 bases and the J gene lost 0 bases, with 8 bases spanning the gap. DNA of the CDR3: TGTGCCAGCGCCCGGGGCTCCTACAATGAGCAGTTCTTC. Its protein is CASARGSYNEQFF.

This chain connects TRBV5-1 to TRBJ2-2; tentative D call: TRBD1 (6 bases). Germline V lookup: CDR1 SGHRS, CDR2 YFSETQ. The CDR3 totals 15 residues. V lost 4 bases, J lost 2 bases, and 12 bases lay in between. CDR3 region: CASSGGHINTGELFF. In DNA, the CDR3 is TGCGCCAGCAGCGGGGGACACATTAACACCGGGGAGCTGTTTTTT.

V usage is TRBV5-4 and J usage is TRBJ1-6; TRBD1 is a possible D gene (5 bases). Looked up from germline, CDR1 is SGHNT and CDR2 is YYREEE (reference sequence). The CDR3 is 15 amino acids. V was shortened by 1 base and J by 6 bases, with 11 bases between the two germline ends. The CDR3 bases are TGTGCCAGCAGCTTGCGCGGGGCCCCTAATTCACCCCTCCACTTT. Translated: CASSLRGAPNSPLHF.

The chain recombines TRBV27 with TRBJ1-1, with D hard to call. CDR1 MNHEY and CDR2 SMNVEV come from the germline V gene (reference sequence). The V and J ends lost 0 bases and 5 bases respectively, with 16 bases between them. There are 16 residues in the CDR3. The CDR3 sequence is CASSLSKLERRTEAFF. CDR3 sequence (DNA): TGTGCCAGCAGTTTATCGAAATTAGAACGCCGAACTGAAGCTTTCTTT.

The chain combines TRBV5-7 with TRBJ2-7, with TRBD1 matching 10 bases. TRBV5-7 is an open reading frame whose function is uncertain. Trimming cost V 6 bases and J 6 bases; bases outside gene matches: 12. The CDR3 has 15 amino acids. CDR3 sequence (DNA): TGTGCCAGCACCTGTCCCTTCGGGACAGGGGCCGAGCAGTACTTC. It is translated as CASTCPFGTGAEQYF.

The chain employs TRBV6-5 and TRBJ2-7, with TRBD1 matching 11 bases. With V trimmed by 5 bases and J by 6 bases, 3 bases remained unmatched. Germline V gene sequence: CDR1 MNHEY, CDR2 SVGAGI. The CDR3 is 13 amino acids. As DNA, the CDR3 is TGTGCCAGCAGTACCGGGACAGGGGGCGAGCAGTACTTC. Translating gives CASSTGTGGEQYF.

The chain joins TRBV20-1 to TRBJ1-2; no clear D gene. This CDR3 is 13 amino acids long. V was shortened by 6 bases and J by 0 bases, with 11 bases between the two germline ends. Germline CDR1 and CDR2: DFQATT and SNEGSKA (reference sequence). The CDR3 DNA is TGCAGTGCGAGTCATACAGCTAACTATGGCTACACCTTC. This gives the protein CSASHTANYGYTF.

This sequence joins TRBV6-5 and TRBJ1-3; no clear D gene. Looked up from germline, CDR1 is MNHEY and CDR2 is SVGAGI. The CDR3 has 16 amino acids. V was shortened by 0 bases and J by 0 bases, with 9 bases between the two germline ends. CDR3 DNA sequence: TGTGCCAGCAGTTACTCGTACAGCCGCTCTGGAAACACCATATATTTT. Encoded protein: CASSYSYSRSGNTIYF.

CDR3 amino acids: CASSYEPITSGNTIYF. The CDR3, as DNA: TGTGCCAGCAGTTACGAGCCGATAACCTCTGGAAACACCATATATTTT. The chain has TRBV6-5 and TRBJ1-3; D not resolved. Trimming shortened V by 2 bases and J by 0 bases, and 11 bases separated the two germline ends. The germline V gene has CDR1 MNHEY and CDR2 SVGAGI. The CDR3 has 16 residues.

The chain carries TRBV5-1 and TRBJ2-7, with no clear D. The CDR3 loop spans 12 amino acids. V lost 5 bases and J lost 2, with 8 bases in between. Germline V gene sequence: CDR1 SGHRS, CDR2 YFSETQ. Here the CDR3 reads CASRDKAYEQYF. CDR3 coding DNA: TGCGCCAGCAGAGACAAAGCCTACGAGCAGTACTTC.

The genes are TRBV14 and TRBJ2-2; perhaps TRBD1 as D (6 bases). The germline gives CDR1 SGHDN, CDR2 FVKESK. The V end lost 1 base, the J end lost 2 bases, and 11 bases lay between the germline ends. This CDR3 has 16 amino acids. CDR3 residues: CASSQGQGTNTGELFF. The DNA of the CDR3 is TGTGCCAGCAGCCAAGGCCAGGGGACAAACACCGGGGAGCTGTTTTTT.

This chain uses TRBV29-1 with TRBJ2-3; the match to TRBD2 covers 14 bases. Trimming at V came to 5 bases and at J to 9 bases, leaving 19 bases not matched to a gene. Germline CDR1 reads SQVTM; CDR2 reads ANQGSEA. The CDR3 sequence is 18 residues long. CDR3 region: CSVRPGLAGVLIEATQYF. The CDR3 DNA is TGCAGCGTTCGGCCGGGACTAGCGGGGGTCCTCATCGAGGCGACGCAGTATTTT.